A single TCR beta chain is shown here with its context. This specimen comes from a study of blood T cell repertoires in COVID-19. Study-wide context: Both acute and convalescent COVID-19 samples were obtained from the United States, Italy and Spain. From T cells, B-cell-depleted T cells, or PBMCs came the material, which was cDNA or gDNA.

Original processing methods: Amplification of reference gene primers was used by the study to estimate nucleated cell counts. Produced via immunoSEQ multiplex PCR; TCRdb's table is partial and in-frame only. For V, J and clone size, that table is used; D and trimming come from the DNA. This table holds 200,000 to 300,000 clones, approximately 85% found once. The CDR3 totals 13 residues. V shed 2 bases and J shed 6 bases, with 8 bases lying between them. CDR1 is SGHRS and CDR2 is YFSETQ in the germline V gene. The receptor comes from a woman aged 55-70 years with active or convalescent COVID-19. V gene TRBV5-1 combines with J gene TRBJ2-2; D uncertain. Sequencing was performed on peripheral blood. The CDR3 protein is CASSLALPGELFF. The CDR3 bases are TGCGCCAGCAGCTTAGCCTTGCCCGGGGAGCTGTTTTTT.